This T cell receptor beta chain appears in the sequencing data of a study of identifying expanded T cells in peripheral blood. Points from the study as a whole: Clone count variance between approximately two-week samples rose with total template count. Over approximately two and four weeks, about 15 and 19 clones changed, versus roughly 1.2 between replicates.

Assay: immunoSEQ multiplex PCR; the TCRdb copy retains only in-frame clones and omits some. The table has about 94,000 clones, roughly 88% seen once. During the collection period, no donor immune events like infections were recorded. Remarks on this clone: The antigen remains unidentified.

The V gene lost 3 bases and the J gene lost 6 bases, with 12 bases spanning the gap. CDR3 length: 13 amino acids. Germline CDR1 and CDR2: LNHDA and SQIVND (reference sequence). The source material was blood. The sequence was collected from a person aged 18 to 69 in good health. This sequence joins TRBV19 and TRBJ2-7, with unresolved D. The CDR3 coding sequence is TGTGCCAGTAGTATCGGTTTAGTATTCGAGCAGTACTTC. Protein sequence: CASSIGLVFEQYF.